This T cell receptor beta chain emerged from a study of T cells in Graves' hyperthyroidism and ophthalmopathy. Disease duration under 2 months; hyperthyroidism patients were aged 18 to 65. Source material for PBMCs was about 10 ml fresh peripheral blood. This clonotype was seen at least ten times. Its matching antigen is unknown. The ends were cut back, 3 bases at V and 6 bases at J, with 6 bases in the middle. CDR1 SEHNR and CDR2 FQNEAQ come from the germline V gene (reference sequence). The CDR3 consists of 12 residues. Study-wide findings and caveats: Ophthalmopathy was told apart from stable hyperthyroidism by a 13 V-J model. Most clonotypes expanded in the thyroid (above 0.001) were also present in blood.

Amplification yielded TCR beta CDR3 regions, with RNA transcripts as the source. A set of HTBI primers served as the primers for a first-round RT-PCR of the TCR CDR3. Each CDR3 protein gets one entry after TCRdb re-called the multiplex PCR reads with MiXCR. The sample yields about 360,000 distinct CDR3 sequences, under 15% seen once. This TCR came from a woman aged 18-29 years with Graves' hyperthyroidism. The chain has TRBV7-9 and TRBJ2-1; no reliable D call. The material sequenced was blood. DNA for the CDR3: TGTGCCAGCAGCTTGGCTCCCAATGAGCAGTTCTTC. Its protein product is CASSLAPNEQFF.